The 10 T cell receptor beta chains reported below all come from one sample, sequenced in a study of shared clonotypes between healthy human individuals. Generated by immunoSEQ multiplex PCR, the TCRdb table keeps only in-frame clones and is missing some. The sample lists 2 million to 2.5 million clones, over 85% occurring once. The sample comprised naive CD4+ T cells from PBMCs. The subset denotes: CD45RA+ positively selected. The receptors were sampled from a young man in good health. Some clones in this sample may be carry-over from other donors' samples.

V and J are TRBV6-6 and TRBJ2-1; D is uncertain. CDR3 length: 13 residues. Germline V gene sequence: CDR1 MNHNY, CDR2 SVGAGI (reference sequence). Between the trimmed V and J ends, which lost 7 bases and 4 bases, there was a span of 11 bases. This chain's CDR3 is CASIFGPYNEQFF. Here the CDR3 DNA reads TGTGCCAGCATCTTTGGACCGTACAATGAGCAGTTCTTC.

V gene TRBV11-2 combines with J gene TRBJ2-4, with D hard to call. Germline V CDR1 and CDR2: SGHAT, FQNNGV. V gave up 4 bases and J gave up 6 bases, with 10 bases separating them. This CDR3 region has 13 residues. The DNA for the CDR3 is TGTGCCAGCAGCTCCCGGACCTCAAACATTCAGTACTTC. This codes for CASSSRTSNIQYF.

In regard to this clone: The sample contains more than one DNA sequence encoding this CDR3. The J gene is TRBJ1-2, the V gene TRBV30; TRBD1 is a possible D gene (5 bases). The V gene lost 0 bases and the J gene lost 4 bases, with 12 bases spanning the gap. The CDR3 length is 14 residues. From germline, CDR1 is GTSNPN and CDR2 SVGIG (reference sequence). The CDR3 loop is CAWSVGTGGYGYTF. CDR3 in DNA: TGTGCCTGGAGTGTTGGTACAGGTGGCTATGGCTACACCTTC.

The chain carries TRBV28 and TRBJ2-7, with TRBD2 identical over 8 bases. This CDR3 is built from 14 residues. V shed 3 bases and J 5 bases; nucleotides not matched to a gene: 6. From germline, CDR1 is MDHEN and CDR2 SYDVKM. The CDR3 is CASSFGGVRDEQYF. CDR3 DNA: TGTGCCAGCAGTTTCGGGGGGGTGCGGGACGAGCAGTACTTC.

The rearrangement links TRBV7-9 to TRBJ1-2; 7 bases match TRBD1. This CDR3 contains 15 residues. The junction had 13 bases not matched to a gene; V was cut back by 4 bases and J by 8 bases. Germline V gene data show CDR1 as SEHNR and CDR2 as FQNEAQ (reference sequence). The CDR3 loop is CASSSETYRGEGYTF. The CDR3 nucleotides read TGTGCCAGCAGCTCCGAGACCTACAGGGGAGAGGGCTACACCTTC.

This clone was seen once. The rearrangement joins TRBV6-1 to TRBJ1-4; 8 bases fit TRBD1. V dropped 6 bases and J dropped 3; count of bases not matched to a gene: 6. The CDR3 is 15 amino acids. The germline V gene has CDR1 MNHNS and CDR2 SASEGT. CDR3 sequence: CASSSRGLANEKLFF. In DNA form, the CDR3 reads TGTGCCAGCAGCAGCAGGGGGCTTGCTAATGAAAAACTGTTTTTT.

V and J are TRBV30 and TRBJ2-7; D remains unclear. There are 12 residues in the CDR3. Germline loops: CDR1 GTSNPN, CDR2 SVGIG (reference sequence). The ends were cut back, 2 bases at V and 3 bases at J, with 8 bases in the middle. The CDR3 reads CAWSSSVYEQYF. DNA for the CDR3: TGTGCCTGGAGTTCCAGCGTCTACGAGCAGTACTTC.

In regard to this clone: Other nucleotide sequences in the sample specify the same CDR3. The J gene is TRBJ2-5, the V gene TRBV2; D is possibly TRBD2 (6 bases). The V end lost 4 bases, the J end lost 5 bases, and 11 bases lay between the germline ends. The CDR3 length is 13 residues. The germline CDR1 and CDR2 sequences are SNHLY and FYNNEI. This chain's CDR3 is CASSAGGGETQYF. In DNA, the CDR3 is TGTGCCAGCAGTGCCGGGGGTGGGGAGACCCAGTACTTC.

Concerning this clone: The same CDR3 can be traced to other DNA sequences in this sample. The chain combines TRBV7-3 with TRBJ1-1; D remains ambiguous. The germline V gene encodes CDR1 SGHTA and CDR2 FQGTGA. This CDR3 has 13 residues. V was pared by 2 bases and J by 1 base, with 5 bases between. CDR3 residues: CASSLDRNTEAFF. The CDR3 nucleotides read TGTGCCAGCAGCTTAGACCGGAACACTGAAGCTTTCTTT.

The J gene is TRBJ2-7, the V gene TRBV10-1; 8 nucleotides line up with TRBD2. This CDR3 is built from 15 residues. CDR1 and CDR2 (germline): WNHNN, SYGVQD (reference sequence). Germline trimming cut 0 bases from V and 4 bases from J; bases unmatched to any gene: 5. CDR3 loop: CASSESLTSVYEQYF. The CDR3 region has the DNA TGCGCCAGCAGTGAGTCGCTGACTAGCGTATACGAGCAGTACTTC.